This TCR beta chain was recovered during a study of T cell repertoires in cytomegalovirus infection. TCRdb itself ran the reads through MiXCR, one entry per CDR3 protein. The sample carries about 890,000 distinct CDR3 sequences, more than 25% recorded once. The V gene's germline CDR1 is LNHDA and CDR2 SQIVND (reference sequence). The CDR3 is 16 amino acids. The V gene lost 0 bases and the J gene lost 1 base, with 11 bases spanning the gap. This clonotype was detected a few times. Its target is not known. The chain combines TRBV19 with TRBJ2-3, with D perhaps assigned TRBD1 or TRBD2 (6 bases each). The source material was cultured CD8+ T cells from PBMCs, sampled from culture after CMV antigen stimulation. The sequence came from a human donor in good health (CMV status not recorded). Some clones in this sample may be carry-over from other donors' samples. The CDR3 coding sequence is TGTGCCAGTAGTATAGAAGGGGGGCGCCGCACAGATACGCAGTATTTT. Amino acids: CASSIEGGRRTDTQYF.